A single sample gave rise to the 9 T cell receptor beta chains below, sequenced in a study of Tregs in tolerant kidney transplant recipients. Profiling relied on immunoSEQ multiplex PCR, and the TCRdb table lists in-frame clones only, not all of them. The sample has just under 65,000 clones; roughly 98% are singletons. The specimen comprised Tregs from blood, sampled before the transplant. These receptors all come from a human donor who received a combined kidney and bone marrow transplant.

This clone has more than one count but fewer than ten. The rearrangement uses TRBV7-9 and TRBJ1-6; 7 nucleotides align to TRBD1. The CDR3 is made up of 14 amino acids. Germline V gene sequence: CDR1 SEHNR, CDR2 FQNEAQ (reference sequence). V lost 3 bases to trimming and J lost 10 bases; unmatched junction nucleotides: 6. In DNA, the CDR3 is TGTGCCAGCAGCTTCGGGACAGTTGGCTCACCCCTCCACTTT. Residues: CASSFGTVGSPLHF.

This chain connects TRBV5-1 to TRBJ1-4, with 7 bases identical to TRBD1. With 0 bases clipped from V and 0 bases from J, the junction kept 2 bases outside the gene matches. The germline gives CDR1 SGHRS, CDR2 YFSETQ. This CDR3 region has 16 residues. The CDR3 DNA reads TGCGCCAGCAGCTTGGGTGGACAGGCAACTAATGAAAAACTGTTTTTT. It yields the protein CASSLGGQATNEKLFF. Combining the CDR3 with reference TRBV5-1 and TRBJ1-4 gives the whole variable domain KAGVTQTPRYLIKTRGQQVTLSCSPISGHRSVSWYQQTPGQGLQFLFEYFSETQRNKGNFPGRFSGRQFSNSRSEMNVSTLELGDSALYLCASSLGGQATNEKLFFGSGTQLSVL.

This rearrangement joins TRBV18 to TRBJ1-3, with D tentatively TRBD1 (6 bases). The germline V gene has CDR1 KGHSH and CDR2 LQKENI. V lost 4 bases to trimming and J lost 0 bases, with 16 bases between them. This CDR3 contains 17 residues. The CDR3 nucleotides read TGTGCCAGCTCACTACCTTGGACAGCCTCCTCTGGAAACACCATATATTTT. This translates into CASSLPWTASSGNTIYF.

This clone has just one count. This sequence joins TRBV18 and TRBJ1-5; no definite D call. Germline V gene lookup returns CDR1 KGHSH and CDR2 LQKENI. Trimming took 3 bases from V and 3 from J, leaving 18 bases between them. CDR3 size: 17 residues. CDR3 sequence reads: CASSPTRPGRPNQPQHF. DNA of the CDR3: TGTGCCAGCTCACCCACACGCCCGGGTCGTCCCAATCAGCCCCAGCATTTT.

This clone has a single count. The chain links TRBV10-3 to TRBJ1-2; 7 bases match TRBD1. Germline V gene lookup returns CDR1 ENHRY and CDR2 SYGVKD. V trimming: 4 bases; J trimming: 6 bases; junction bases outside the gene matches: 8. CDR3 size: 14 residues. CDR3 region: CAISGGQREDGYTF. DNA of the CDR3: TGTGCCATCAGTGGGGGACAGCGTGAGGATGGCTACACCTTC.

The rearrangement uses TRBV7-2 and TRBJ2-7, with D unresolved. Germline V gives CDR1 SGHTA, CDR2 FQGNSA. The CDR3 spans 15 residues. The germline V and J ends were trimmed by 3 bases and 3 bases, with 15 bases remaining between them. CDR3 DNA sequence: TGTGCCAGCAGCTTGAGCACTATTACCATCTACGAGCAGTACTTC. Amino acid sequence: CASSLSTITIYEQYF.

This chain links TRBV10-3 with TRBJ2-7; tentative D call: TRBD1 (6 bases). In germline, CDR1 is ENHRY, CDR2 SYGVKD. The CDR3 is 17 amino acids. Trimming took off 8 bases at V and 3 bases at J, with 26 bases between the two ends. The CDR3 region is CAIGTDLTGGSYYEQYF. CDR3 coding DNA: TGTGCCATCGGTACCGACCTGACAGGAGGATCATACTACGAGCAGTACTTC.

V and J are TRBV7-2 and TRBJ1-6, with 7 bases that match TRBD1. This CDR3 is built from 14 residues. V lost 5 bases, J lost 9 bases, and 7 bases stayed unmatched. CDR1 SGHTA and CDR2 FQGNSA come from the germline V gene. CDR3 nucleotide sequence: TGTGCCAGCAGCCTTGGGACAGTAGGTTCACCCCTCCACTTT. It translates to CASSLGTVGSPLHF.

The chain joins TRBV12-5 to TRBJ1-5; 8 positions agree with TRBD1. CDR3 length: 21 residues. The J segment lost 2 bases and the V segment lost 1 base, leaving 19 bases of the junction unmatched. CDR1 is LGHNT and CDR2 is FRNRAP in the germline V gene. The CDR3 loop is CASGLAPRGPREVPGNQPQHF. For the CDR3, the DNA is TGTGCTAGTGGTTTGGCCCCCAGGGGGCCGCGAGAGGTACCGGGCAATCAGCCCCAGCATTTT.